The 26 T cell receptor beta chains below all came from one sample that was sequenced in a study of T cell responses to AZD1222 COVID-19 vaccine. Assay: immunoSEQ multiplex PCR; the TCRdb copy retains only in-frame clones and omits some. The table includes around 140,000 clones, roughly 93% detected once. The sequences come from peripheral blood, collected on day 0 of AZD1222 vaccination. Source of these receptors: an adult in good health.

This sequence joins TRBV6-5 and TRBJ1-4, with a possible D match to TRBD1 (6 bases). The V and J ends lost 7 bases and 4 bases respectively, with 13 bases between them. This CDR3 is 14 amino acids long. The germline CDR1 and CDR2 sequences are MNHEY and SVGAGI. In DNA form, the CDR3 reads TGTGCCAGCAAACGGACAGCGGGTAATGAAAAACTGTTTTTT. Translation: CASKRTAGNEKLFF.

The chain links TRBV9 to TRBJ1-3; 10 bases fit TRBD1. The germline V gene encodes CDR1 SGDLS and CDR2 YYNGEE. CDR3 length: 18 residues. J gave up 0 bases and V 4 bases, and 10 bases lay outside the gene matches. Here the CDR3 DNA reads TGTGCCAGCAGCCCGCTGGGGACAGGGGTGAACTCTGGAAACACCATATATTTT. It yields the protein CASSPLGTGVNSGNTIYF. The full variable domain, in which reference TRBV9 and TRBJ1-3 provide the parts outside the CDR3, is DSGVTQTPKHLITATGQRVTLRCSPRSGDLSVYWYQQSLDQGLQFLIQYYNGEERAKGNILERFSAQQFPDLHSELNLSSLELGDSALYFCASSPLGTGVNSGNTIYFGEGSWLTVV.

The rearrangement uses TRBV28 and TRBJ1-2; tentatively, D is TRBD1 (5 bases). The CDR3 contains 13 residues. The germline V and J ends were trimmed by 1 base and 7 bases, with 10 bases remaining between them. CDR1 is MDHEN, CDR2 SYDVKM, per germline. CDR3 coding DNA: TGTGCCAGCAGTTTATCCGACAGTGGTGGCTACACCTTC. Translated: CASSLSDSGGYTF.

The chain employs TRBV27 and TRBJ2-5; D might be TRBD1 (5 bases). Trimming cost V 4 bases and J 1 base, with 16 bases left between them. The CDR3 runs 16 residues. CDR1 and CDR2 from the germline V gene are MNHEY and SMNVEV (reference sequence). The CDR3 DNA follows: TGTGCCAGCAGTTCGGGCCCAGGGTTGGGCCAAGAGACCCAGTACTTC. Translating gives CASSSGPGLGQETQYF.

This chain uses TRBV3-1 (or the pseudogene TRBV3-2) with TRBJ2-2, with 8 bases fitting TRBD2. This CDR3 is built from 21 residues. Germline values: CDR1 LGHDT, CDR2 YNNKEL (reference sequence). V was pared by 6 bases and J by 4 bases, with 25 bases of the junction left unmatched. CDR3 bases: TGTGCCAGCAGACCTCCAGGTATAAGCGGGGGAAGTACGAGGGCCACCGGGGAGCTGTTTTTT. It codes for CASRPPGISGGSTRATGELFF.

The chain's CDR3 is CASSLGSGFLHGYTF. CDR3 DNA sequence: TGCGCCAGCAGCTTGGGATCAGGGTTTCTCCATGGCTACACCTTC. The V gene is TRBV5-1, the J gene TRBJ1-2; possible D gene TRBD1, 5 bases. Germline V lookup: CDR1 SGHRS, CDR2 YFSETQ. This CDR3 is 15 amino acids long. Between the trimmed V and J ends, which lost 0 bases and 6 bases, there was a span of 15 bases.

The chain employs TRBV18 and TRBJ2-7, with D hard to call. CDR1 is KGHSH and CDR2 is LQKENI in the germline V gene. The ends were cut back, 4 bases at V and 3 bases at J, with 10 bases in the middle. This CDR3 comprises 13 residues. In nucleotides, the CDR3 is TGTGCCAGCTCACAGACTCCCAACTACGAGCAGTACTTC. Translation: CASSQTPNYEQYF.

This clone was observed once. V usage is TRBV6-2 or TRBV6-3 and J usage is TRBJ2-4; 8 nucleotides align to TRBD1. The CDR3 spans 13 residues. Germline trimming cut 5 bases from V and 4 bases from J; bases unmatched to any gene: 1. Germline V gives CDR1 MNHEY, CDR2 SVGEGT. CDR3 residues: CASSRQGKNIQYF. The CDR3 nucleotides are TGTGCCAGCAGTCGACAGGGGAAAAACATTCAGTACTTC.

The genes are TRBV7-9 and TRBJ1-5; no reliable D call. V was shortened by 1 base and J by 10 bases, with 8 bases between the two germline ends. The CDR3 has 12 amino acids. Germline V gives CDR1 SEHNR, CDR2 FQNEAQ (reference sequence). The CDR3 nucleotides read TGTGCCAGCAGCTTAGATTGGGCCCCCCAGCATTTT. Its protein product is CASSLDWAPQHF. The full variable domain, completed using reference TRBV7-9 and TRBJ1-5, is DTGVSQNPRHKITKRGQNVTFRCDPISEHNRLYWYRQTLGQGPEFLTYFQNEAQLEKSRLLSDRFSAERPKGSFSTLEIQRTEQGDSAMYLCASSLDWAPQHFGDGTRLSIL.

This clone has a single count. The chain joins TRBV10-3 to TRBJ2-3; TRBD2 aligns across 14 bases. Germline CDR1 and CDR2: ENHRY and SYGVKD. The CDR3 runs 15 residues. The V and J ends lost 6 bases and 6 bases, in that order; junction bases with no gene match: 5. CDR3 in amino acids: CAIRGGLAGADTQYF. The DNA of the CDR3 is TGTGCCATCAGAGGGGGACTAGCGGGGGCCGATACGCAGTATTTT.

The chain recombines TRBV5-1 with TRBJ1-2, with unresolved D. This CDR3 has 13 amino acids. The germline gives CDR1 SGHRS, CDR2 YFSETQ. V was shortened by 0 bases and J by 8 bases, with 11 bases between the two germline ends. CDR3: CASSLGDPHGYTF. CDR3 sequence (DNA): TGCGCCAGCAGCTTGGGCGATCCTCACGGCTACACCTTC.

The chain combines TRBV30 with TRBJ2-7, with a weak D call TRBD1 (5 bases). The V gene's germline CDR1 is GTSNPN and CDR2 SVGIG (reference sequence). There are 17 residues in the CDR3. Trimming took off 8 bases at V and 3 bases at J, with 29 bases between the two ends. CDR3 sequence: CATGRFLGPVPFYEQYF. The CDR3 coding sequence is TGTGCCACGGGCCGGTTCTTGGGGCCCGTCCCCTTCTACGAGCAGTACTTC.

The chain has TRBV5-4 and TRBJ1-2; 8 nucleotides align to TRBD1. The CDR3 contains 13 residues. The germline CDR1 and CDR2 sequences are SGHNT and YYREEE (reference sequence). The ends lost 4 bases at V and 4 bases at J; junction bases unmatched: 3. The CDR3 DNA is TGTGCCAGCAGCCAAGACAGGGGCTATGGCTACACCTTC. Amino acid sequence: CASSQDRGYGYTF.

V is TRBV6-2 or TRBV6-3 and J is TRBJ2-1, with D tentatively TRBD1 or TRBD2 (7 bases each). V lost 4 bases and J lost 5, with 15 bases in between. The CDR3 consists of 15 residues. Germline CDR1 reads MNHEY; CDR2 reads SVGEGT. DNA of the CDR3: TGTGCCAGCAGTTGGCCCAGGGGGGGAAACAATGAGCAGTTCTTC. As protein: CASSWPRGGNNEQFF.

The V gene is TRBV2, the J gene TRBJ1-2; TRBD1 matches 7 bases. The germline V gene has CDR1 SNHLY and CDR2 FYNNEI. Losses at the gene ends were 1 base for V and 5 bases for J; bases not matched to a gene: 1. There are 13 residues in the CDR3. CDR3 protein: CASSEETGYGYTF. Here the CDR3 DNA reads TGTGCCAGCAGTGAAGAGACAGGGTATGGCTACACCTTC.

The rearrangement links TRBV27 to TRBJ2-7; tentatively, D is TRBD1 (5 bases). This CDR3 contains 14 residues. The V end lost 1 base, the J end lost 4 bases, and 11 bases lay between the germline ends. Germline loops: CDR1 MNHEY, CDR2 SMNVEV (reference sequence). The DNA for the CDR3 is TGTGCCAGCAGTTTATACGCAGGGTTATACGAGCAGTACTTC. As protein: CASSLYAGLYEQYF.

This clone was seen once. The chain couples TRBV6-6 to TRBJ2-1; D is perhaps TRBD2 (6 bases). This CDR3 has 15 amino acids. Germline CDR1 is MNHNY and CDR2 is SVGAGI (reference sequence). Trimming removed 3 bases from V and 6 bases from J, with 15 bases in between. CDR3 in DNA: TGTGCCAGCAGTTATAAAGGGGACTGGCTCAATGAGCAGTTCTTC. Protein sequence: CASSYKGDWLNEQFF.

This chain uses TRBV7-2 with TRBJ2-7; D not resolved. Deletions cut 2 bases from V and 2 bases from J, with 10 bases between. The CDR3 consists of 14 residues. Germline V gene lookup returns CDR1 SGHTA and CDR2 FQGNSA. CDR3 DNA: TGTGCCAGCAGCTTATTTGGTCCTCCCTACGAGCAGTACTTC. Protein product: CASSLFGPPYEQYF.

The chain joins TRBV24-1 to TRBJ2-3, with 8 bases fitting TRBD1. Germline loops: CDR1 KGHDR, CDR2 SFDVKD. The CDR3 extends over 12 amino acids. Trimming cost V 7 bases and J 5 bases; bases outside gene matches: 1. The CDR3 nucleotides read TGTGCCACCAGAGACAGGGGAGATACGCAGTATTTT. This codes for CATRDRGDTQYF.

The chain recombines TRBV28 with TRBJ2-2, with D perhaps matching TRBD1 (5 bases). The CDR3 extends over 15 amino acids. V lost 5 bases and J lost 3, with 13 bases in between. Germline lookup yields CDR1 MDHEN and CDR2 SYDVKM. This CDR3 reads CASSPRERDTGELFF. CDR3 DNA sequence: TGTGCCAGCAGTCCCAGGGAACGCGACACCGGGGAGCTGTTTTTT.

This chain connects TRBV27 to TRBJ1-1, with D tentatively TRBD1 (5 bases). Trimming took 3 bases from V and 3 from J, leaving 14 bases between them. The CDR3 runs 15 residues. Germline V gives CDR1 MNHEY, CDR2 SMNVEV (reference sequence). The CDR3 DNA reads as TGTGCCAGCAGTTTCCGTGGCAGGGCGTACACTGAAGCTTTCTTT. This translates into CASSFRGRAYTEAFF.

CDR3 residues: CASSSGYPNYGYTF. The CDR3 DNA follows: TGTGCCAGCAGTTCAGGGTACCCTAACTATGGCTACACCTTC. This chain links TRBV27 with TRBJ1-2; D is possibly TRBD1 (5 bases). The CDR3 length is 14 residues. Trimming removed 4 bases from V and 0 bases from J, with 9 bases in between. Germline CDR1 and CDR2: MNHEY and SMNVEV (reference sequence).

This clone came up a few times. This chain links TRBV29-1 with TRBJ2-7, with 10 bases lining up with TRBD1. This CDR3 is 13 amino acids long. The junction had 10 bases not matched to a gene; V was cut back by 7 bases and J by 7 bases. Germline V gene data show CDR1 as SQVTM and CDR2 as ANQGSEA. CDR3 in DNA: TGCAGCGCGACCGGGACAGGGGCAGGAGAGCAGTACTTC. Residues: CSATGTGAGEQYF.

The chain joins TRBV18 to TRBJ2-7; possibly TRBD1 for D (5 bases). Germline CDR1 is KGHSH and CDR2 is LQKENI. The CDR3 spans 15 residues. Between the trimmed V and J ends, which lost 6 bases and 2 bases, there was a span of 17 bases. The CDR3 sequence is CASSYDRTTAYEQYF. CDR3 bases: TGTGCCAGCTCGTACGACAGAACAACGGCCTACGAGCAGTACTTC.

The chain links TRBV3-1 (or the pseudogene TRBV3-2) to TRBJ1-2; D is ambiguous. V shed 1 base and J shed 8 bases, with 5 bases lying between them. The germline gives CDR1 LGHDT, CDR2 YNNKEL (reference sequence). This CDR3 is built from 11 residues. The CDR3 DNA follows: TGTGCCAGCAGCCAAGGAGGAGGCTACACCTTC. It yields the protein CASSQGGGYTF.

CDR3 in amino acids: CATSRVPGSDTEAFF. Here the CDR3 DNA reads TGTGCCACCAGCAGAGTTCCGGGTAGTGACACTGAAGCTTTCTTT. The rearrangement links TRBV15 to TRBJ1-1; D is unresolved. CDR3 length equals 15 residues. The ends were cut back, 1 base at V and 3 bases at J, with 12 bases in the middle. The germline CDR1 and CDR2 sequences are LNHNV and YYDKDF (reference sequence).